A selection of T cell receptor beta chains follows, all from one sample in a study of Graves' ophthalmopathy and Graves' hyperthyroidism. TCRdb passed the multiplex PCR reads through MiXCR, listing each CDR3 protein once. The top ten clones hold over 2.5% of a sample with hundreds of thousands of distinct CDR3 sequences, about 40% of them seen once. Material for sequencing was peripheral blood. The receptors originated from an adult man with Graves' ophthalmopathy. The CDR3 runs from the conserved cysteine through the conserved F or W. D genes are given only for firm matches. A clone size is listed for some rows: how often the clone was seen (once, few, many), or a class if it is expanded.

TRBV12-3/TRBV12-4	TRBJ1-4	-	TRBD1	TGTGCCAGCATAGGACAGGGATTACCTAATGAAAAACTGTTTTTT	CASIGQGLPNEKLFF
TRBV6-5	TRBJ2-2	-	-	TGTGCCAGCAGTTACATCGGGGATTACACCGGGGAGCTGTTTTTT	CASSYIGDYTGELFF
TRBV11-2	TRBJ2-5	-	-	TGTGCCAGCAGCCCCGGCGTGTGGGAAGAGACCCAGTACTTC	CASSPGVWEETQYF
TRBV20-1	TRBJ2-6	few	-	TGCAGTGCTAGGGAACGGGGGCGAACTGGGGCCAACGTCCTGACTTTC	CSARERGRTGANVLTF
TRBV10-3	TRBJ2-5	-	-	TGTGCCGCCAGGGGTCCGGAGGAGGGAGTTGAGACCCAGTACTTC	CAARGPEEGVETQYF
TRBV7-2	TRBJ1-1	many	TRBD1	TGTGCCAGCAGCTTAATTCTCCACAGGGGTGACACTGAAGCTTTCTTT	CASSLILHRGDTEAFF
TRBV7-2	TRBJ1-3	many	-	TGTGCCAGCAGCTTAAGCAGGGGAGTTGGAAACACCATATATTTT	CASSLSRGVGNTIYF
TRBV6-6	TRBJ2-5	many	-	TGTGCCAGCAGCCAGGCGGAGACCCAGTACTTC	CASSQAETQYF
TRBV25-1	TRBJ1-2	-	-	TGTGCCAGCGCCACACGGAGGGGGGGGAACTATGGCTACACCTTC	CASATRRGGNYGYTF
TRBV4-1	TRBJ1-6	many	-	TGCGCCAGCAGCCTAACGACGGGAATCGGGAATTCACCCCTCCACTTT	CASSLTTGIGNSPLHF
TRBV7-6	TRBJ2-5	-	TRBD2	TGTGCCAGCAGCGTTGAAAGTGCGACTAGCGCGCATCAAGAGACCCAGTACTTC	CASSVESATSAHQETQYF
TRBV30	TRBJ2-7	few	TRBD1	TGTGCCTGGGATGGGACAGGGGGCCTCCGCATGTACTTC	CAWDGTGGLRMYF
TRBV4-1	TRBJ2-7	-	-	TGCGCCAGCAGCCAAGAAGGAGCCAGGTCCTACGAGCAGTACTTC	CASSQEGARSYEQYF
TRBV20-1	TRBJ1-1	many	-	TGCAGTGCTAGACCGGGACACATGAACACTGAAGCTTTCTTT	CSARPGHMNTEAFF
TRBV9	TRBJ2-5	-	TRBD1	TGTGCCAGCAGCCACTCCGGGACAGGGGTTTTTGTCCAAGAGACCCAGTACTTC	CASSHSGTGVFVQETQYF
TRBV2	TRBJ2-1	-	-	TGTGCCAGCAGCCGGGACTCCAGGGGGTTCTTC	CASSRDSRGFF
TRBV6-5	TRBJ2-2	many	TRBD1	TGTGCCAGCTCGGACAGGGGCCGTACCGGGGAGCTGTTTTTT	CASSDRGRTGELFF
TRBV19	TRBJ1-1	many	TRBD1	TGTGCCAGTCAAGGACAGGGAAACACTGAAGCTTTCTTT	CASQGQGNTEAFF
TRBV5-6	TRBJ1-2	-	TRBD1	TGTGCCAGCAGCTTGGGAGACAGGGAGGTCTATGGCTACACCTTC	CASSLGDREVYGYTF
TRBV29-1	TRBJ1-1	few	-	TGCAGCTCGTATCAGGGAACTGAAGCTTTCTTT	CSSYQGTEAFF
TRBV7-3	TRBJ2-5	many	TRBD2	TGTGCCAGCAGCTTGCAGCCGGGACTAGTGGGGGAGACCCAGTACTTC	CASSLQPGLVGETQYF
TRBV20-1	TRBJ1-6	many	-	TGCAGTCCCTTGGGGCAGAATAATTCACCCCTCCACTTT	CSPLGQNNSPLHF
TRBV7-2	TRBJ2-7	few	TRBD2	TGTGCCAGCAGCTTAGTACTAGCGGGAGCCTACGAGCAGTACTTC	CASSLVLAGAYEQYF
TRBV29-1	TRBJ1-1	-	-	TGCAGCGTTGAAGGAGAGGAGGACACTGAAGCTTTCTTT	CSVEGEEDTEAFF
TRBV25-1	TRBJ1-5	once	-	TGTGCCAGCAGTACCCCCAGCCCTGGATCCAATCAGCCCCAGCATTTT	CASSTPSPGSNQPQHF
TRBV9	TRBJ2-5	few	-	TGTGCCAGCAGCGACCTCAGGGGTCCAGAGACCCAGTACTTC	CASSDLRGPETQYF
TRBV11-2	TRBJ2-7	few	-	TGTGCCAGCAGCAATGTGGGCAGCTCCTACGAGCAGTACTTC	CASSNVGSSYEQYF
TRBV7-9	TRBJ2-3	-	-	TGTGCCAGCAGCTTAGCTCGCCTAGTGGAAGATACGCAGTATTTT	CASSLARLVEDTQYF
TRBV2	TRBJ2-7	-	-	TGTGCCAGCAGTGTTCAGGAGGGGGTTCGCGAGCAGTACTTC	CASSVQEGVREQYF
TRBV25-1	TRBJ2-7	many	TRBD2	TGTGCCAGCAGTGTCGGAGGGACTACCTACGAGCAGTACTTC	CASSVGGTTYEQYF